The entry that follows covers one T cell receptor (beta chain) sequence. Its antigen remains unidentified. Measured with immunoSEQ multiplex PCR; TCRdb has only the in-frame clones, and not every one. Of roughly 20,000 clones listed, approximately 90% are singletons. The source of the sample is a study of T cells in localized non-small cell lung cancer. Study observations and caveats: Tumor trailed uninvolved adjacent lung in T cell clonality, which peaked there. Only one tumor region went through sequencing, so heterogeneity may still be there. There were a median 57 of the top 100 tumor clones appearing in adjacent lung.

The ends were cut back, 4 bases at V and 4 bases at J, with 11 bases in the middle. In germline, CDR1 is SGHVS, CDR2 FQNEAQ. The CDR3 covers 15 residues. The chain employs TRBV7-8 and TRBJ2-6, with D possibly called TRBD1 or TRBD2 (6 bases each). The sequence was obtained from an older male donor with stage I squamous cell lung carcinoma. The sample in question was peripheral blood, obtained before any cancer treatment. The CDR3 DNA reads as TGTGCCAGCAGCTGGGGGGCGCCGGGGGCCAACGTCCTGACTTTC. Translation gives CASSWGAPGANVLTF.